These 6 T cell receptor beta chains originate from one sample sequenced in a study of blood T cells in healthy people across ages. The second PCR ran about 6 to 12 cycles with a sample-barcoded 5' primer and J-beta primers. TCRdb itself ran the 5' RACE reads through MiXCR, one entry per CDR3 protein. The sample consists of about 500,000 distinct CDR3 sequences, around 24% of them appearing once. These records were also assigned to another study, of T cells of mothers and their children.

The sample was blood. These receptors originate from a boy aged 5 to 17 in good health.

The V and J genes are TRBV12-3 or TRBV12-4 and TRBJ1-4, with TRBD1 as a possible D gene (5 bases). The germline V and J ends were trimmed by 6 bases and 4 bases, with 12 bases remaining between them. The CDR3 is 14 amino acids. CDR3 protein: CASRMGRVNEKLFF. The CDR3 DNA is TGTGCCAGCAGGATGGGACGGGTTAATGAAAAACTGTTTTTT.

This clonotype was found many times. This chain uses TRBV27 with TRBJ2-5; D may be TRBD1 or TRBD2 (6 bases each). V was clipped by 6 bases and J by 7 bases, with 27 bases between them. The CDR3 is 17 residues long. Germline lookup yields CDR1 MNHEY and CDR2 SMNVEV (reference sequence). The chain's CDR3 is CASSQGGGGNPLGTQYF. The CDR3 nucleotides read TGTGCCAGCAGCCAAGGAGGAGGGGGTAACCCCCTAGGGACCCAGTACTTC.

This clonotype was detected only a few times. The chain's CDR3 is CASRASTRGFSYNEQFF. As DNA, the CDR3 is TGTGCCAGCAGGGCATCGACCAGGGGCTTTTCCTACAATGAGCAGTTCTTC. J is TRBJ2-1 and V is TRBV9, with a possible D match to TRBD1 (6 bases). Trimming took 5 bases from V and 1 from J, leaving 19 bases between them. Germline CDR1 is SGDLS and CDR2 is YYNGEE. There are 17 residues in the CDR3.

This clonotype was seen a few times. The CDR3 DNA is TGTGCCAGCAGCTTAGGGGAGGGTGAGCAGTTCTTC. Protein: CASSLGEGEQFF. V gene TRBV7-8 combines with J gene TRBJ2-1; 7 positions match TRBD2. With V trimmed by 1 base and J by 9 bases, 0 bases remained unmatched. This CDR3 is 12 amino acids long. Germline-derived CDR1 and CDR2 are SGHVS and FQNEAQ. Combining the CDR3 with reference TRBV7-8 and TRBJ2-1 gives the whole variable domain GAGVSQSPRYKVAKRGQDVALRCDPISGHVSLFWYQQALGQGPEFLTYFQNEAQLDKSGLPSDRFFAERPEGSVSTLKIQRTQQEDSAVYLCASSLGEGEQFFGPGTRLTVL.

The chain carries TRBV4-3 and TRBJ1-3, with D hard to call. The CDR3 spans 14 residues. The germline V gene has CDR1 LGHNA and CDR2 YSLEER. V shed 4 bases and J shed 4 bases, with 11 bases lying between them. In nucleotides, the CDR3 is TGCGCCAGCAGCCCCCACGTAGGCGGAAACACCATATATTTT. Translating gives CASSPHVGGNTIYF.

The rearrangement uses TRBV14 and TRBJ2-7; 7 bases agree with TRBD2. The CDR3 is made up of 16 amino acids. CDR1 and CDR2 (germline): SGHDN, FVKESK. V was clipped by 0 bases and J by 0 bases; unmatched bases: 5. The CDR3 reads CASSQDGLAASYEQYF. The CDR3 nucleotides read TGTGCCAGCAGCCAAGATGGGCTAGCGGCCTCCTACGAGCAGTACTTC.